These T cell receptor beta chains were read from a single sample in a study of cytomegalovirus exposure and HLA in healthy donors. The assay was immunoSEQ multiplex PCR, and TCRdb's table has in-frame clones only and misses some. Of 110,000 or so clones in the sample, roughly 70% were seen once. Sequenced material: PBMCs. Source of these receptors: a woman between 40 and 55 years old in good health and CMV-seropositive. Each CDR3 is given with its conserved first and last residue. Fields, in order: J gene, clone size, V gene, D gene, CDR3 DNA, CDR3 protein. D genes are given only for firm matches. Some rows mark clone size as missing; the rest say once, few, many or name a class of expanded clone.

j_gene: TRBJ1-3; abundance: NA; v_gene: TRBV5-5; d_gene: NA; CDR3nt: TGTGCCAGCAGACAGATCTCTGGAAACACCATATATTTT; CDR3aa: CASRQISGNTIYF
j_gene: TRBJ2-3; abundance: NA; v_gene: TRBV19; d_gene: TRBD1; CDR3nt: TGTGCCAGTAGTATAGTTGGGACAGGGTCAGATACGCAGTATTTT; CDR3aa: CASSIVGTGSDTQYF
j_gene: TRBJ1-1; abundance: NA; v_gene: TRBV6-5; d_gene: NA; CDR3nt: TGTGCCAGCAGTTACTCGACGGGCCCCCAGGGATGGGCTTTCTTT; CDR3aa: CASSYSTGPQGWAFF
j_gene: TRBJ2-3; abundance: once; v_gene: TRBV5-5; d_gene: TRBD2; CDR3nt: TGTGCCAGCAGCTCGATAAAGGGACTAGCGGCCATTTGGACGCAGTATTTT; CDR3aa: CASSSIKGLAAIWTQYF
j_gene: TRBJ2-7; abundance: NA; v_gene: TRBV7-9; d_gene: TRBD2; CDR3nt: TGTGCCAGCAGCTTAGCGTTATCTAGCGGGGGGACGAGCTCCTACGAGCAGTACTTC; CDR3aa: CASSLALSSGGTSSYEQYF
j_gene: TRBJ1-2; abundance: once; v_gene: TRBV5-4; d_gene: TRBD1; CDR3nt: TGTGCCAGCAGCTTTCCGGACAGGGAAATCTATGGCTACACCTTC; CDR3aa: CASSFPDREIYGYTF
j_gene: TRBJ1-4; abundance: NA; v_gene: TRBV28; d_gene: NA; CDR3nt: TGTGCCAGCAGTTCCCCCCGGGACACCGGGCGGGTTACTGCAACTAATGAAAAACTGTTTTTT; CDR3aa: CASSSPRDTGRVTATNEKLFF
j_gene: TRBJ1-3; abundance: NA; v_gene: TRBV5-5; d_gene: NA; CDR3nt: TGTGCCAGCAGCTTGTATCAGGGGAGCTCTGGAAACACCATATATTTT; CDR3aa: CASSLYQGSSGNTIYF
j_gene: TRBJ1-2; abundance: NA; v_gene: TRBV19; d_gene: TRBD1; CDR3nt: TGTGCCAGTAAAATTGCTTTACAGGGGGCGCAGGGCTACACCTTC; CDR3aa: CASKIALQGAQGYTF
j_gene: TRBJ2-3; abundance: NA; v_gene: TRBV9; d_gene: TRBD2; CDR3nt: TGTGCCAGCAGCGTGGTCTTAGCGGGGGGGCCGATAGATACGCAGTATTTT; CDR3aa: CASSVVLAGGPIDTQYF